This TCR beta chain derives from a study of cytomegalovirus exposure and HLA in healthy donors. Trimming took 7 bases from V and 2 from J; bases not matched to a gene: 7. The CDR3 is made up of 15 amino acids. Germline V gene lookup returns CDR1 LNHDA and CDR2 SQIVND (reference sequence). Assay used: immunoSEQ multiplex PCR; TCRdb lists only in-frame clones, some missing. Of under 75,000 clones in the sample, 85% to 95% were seen once. This clone was found once. The rearrangement links TRBV19 to TRBJ2-1; 8 nucleotides line up with TRBD2. The sequence was obtained from a woman under 30 in good health and CMV-seropositive. The sample consisted of PBMCs. Written as DNA, the CDR3 is TGTGCCAGTACCTCGGGAGGGCCCCCCTACAATGAGCAGTTCTTC. It translates to CASTSGGPPYNEQFF.